The present entry profiles one T cell receptor beta chain with its context. The V segment lost 2 bases and the J segment 5 bases; nucleotides outside the gene matches: 9. The CDR3 has 15 residues. Per germline, CDR1 MGHRA and CDR2 YSYEKL. The sample is drawn from a study of Ad26.COV2.S vaccination and SARS-CoV-2 variants. Study summary: COV1001, an Ad26.COV2.S trial, supplied this vaccine-arm donor.

The treatment is: around 19 received Ad26.COV2.S at low or high dose, single or two shots; about 5 received placebo; per-sample allocation not given. Specimens were obtained on day 63 following the first vaccine or placebo injection. The repertoire was sequenced with immunoSEQ multiplex PCR; TCRdb's copy has only in-frame clones and lacks some. The table lists about 250,000 clones, around 88% of them singletons. Material: peripheral blood, obtained in a trial of Ad26.COV2.S vaccine versus placebo. This TCR came from a person aged 18 to 65 who received the Ad26.COV2.S COVID-19 vaccine or a placebo. This chain joins TRBV4-1 and TRBJ2-7, with 7 bases lining up with TRBD1. CDR3 protein: CASSQIRQGLHEQYF. CDR3 sequence (DNA): TGCGCCAGCAGCCAAATCAGACAGGGTCTCCACGAGCAGTACTTC.